This is a list of T cell receptor beta chains from one sample in a study of shared clonotypes between healthy human individuals. Clones were sequenced by immunoSEQ multiplex PCR, and TCRdb holds only the in-frame ones, with some missing. The sample holds under 2.5 million clones, roughly 90% seen once. The sequenced material came from naive CD4+ T cells from PBMCs. These receptors came from a young man in good health. Some clones in this sample may be carry-over from other donors' samples. Each CDR3 is given with its conserved first and last residue. The D gene is left open where the match is weak. Expanded clones get a size class; other rows say once, few or many, or leave the size out.

v_call,j_call,clone_size,d_call,cdr3_nt,cdr3_aa
TRBV5-1,TRBJ1-4,NA,NA,TGCGCCAGCAGCTTGGTCGACGGCGGTGAAAAACTGTTTTTT,CASSLVDGGEKLFF
TRBV4-1,TRBJ1-2,few,NA,TGCGCCAGCAGCCAAGATGTCCAGGGCGTTAACTATGGCTACACCTTC,CASSQDVQGVNYGYTF
TRBV9,TRBJ1-2,NA,TRBD1,TGTGCCAGCAGCGTCCCTAGGGGGCTCGGTGGCTACACCTTC,CASSVPRGLGGYTF
TRBV30,TRBJ2-7,NA,NA,TGTGCCTGGAGGGACTGGACGTTTGATTACGAGCAGTACTTC,CAWRDWTFDYEQYF
TRBV7-2,TRBJ2-4,NA,TRBD2,TGTGCCAGCAGCTTAGGTCCGACTAGCGGGATTAAGGACATTCAGTACTTC,CASSLGPTSGIKDIQYF
TRBV27,TRBJ2-1,NA,TRBD2,TGTGCCAGCAGTTTATTCGGACTACCTGGCGGGAGTAGCAATGAGCAGTTCTTC,CASSLFGLPGGSSNEQFF
TRBV18,TRBJ1-3,NA,NA,TGTGCCAGCTCACCGACGCAATACTCTGGAAACACCATATATTTT,CASSPTQYSGNTIYF
TRBV4-1,TRBJ1-2,NA,NA,TGCGCCAGCAGCCAAGTCGCAGGGTGGTACTACACCTTC,CASSQVAGWYYTF
TRBV6-4,TRBJ2-1,NA,TRBD2,TGTGCCAGCAAGCGGGAGGGCTCCTACAATGAGCAGTTCTTC,CASKREGSYNEQFF
TRBV7-3,TRBJ2-7,NA,NA,TGTGCCAGCAGCCCGGCCGGATTCGGTAAAGAGCAGTACTTC,CASSPAGFGKEQYF
TRBV6-5,TRBJ2-1,NA,NA,TGTGCCAGCAGTTATGTACAGGGAACCTACAATGAGCAGTTCTTC,CASSYVQGTYNEQFF
TRBV7-2,TRBJ2-5,NA,NA,TGTGCCAGCAGCTCGTGGAGGGGGCGCGAAGAGACCCAGTACTTC,CASSSWRGREETQYF
TRBV28,TRBJ1-4,NA,NA,TGTGCCAGCAGTCTCACAGGCTTCGGTGAAAAACTGTTTTTT,CASSLTGFGEKLFF
TRBV5-6,TRBJ2-7,NA,NA,TGTGCCAGCAGCTTGTACGGAGACAGCCCCTACGAGCAGTACTTC,CASSLYGDSPYEQYF
TRBV9,TRBJ2-1,once,TRBD2,TGTGCCAGCAGCGTAGCGGGAGGGCCACGGAATGAGCAGTTCTTC,CASSVAGGPRNEQFF
TRBV7-3,TRBJ2-2,once,NA,TGTGCCAGCAGCGCAACCGGGGAGCTGTTTTTT,CASSATGELFF
TRBV9,TRBJ2-5,NA,TRBD1,TGTGCCAGCAGCGTGACAGGGAGCTTGGAGACCCAGTACTTC,CASSVTGSLETQYF
TRBV11-2,TRBJ2-7,NA,NA,TGTGCCAGCAGCACAGTATTTGGCTACGAGCAGTACTTC,CASSTVFGYEQYF
TRBV10-2,TRBJ2-2,NA,TRBD1,TGCGCCAGCTATACAGGGGGAGTGAACACCGGGGAGCTGTTTTTT,CASYTGGVNTGELFF
TRBV6-1,TRBJ1-2,NA,NA,TGTGCCAGCAGTGAGAGAACGGGGTATGGCTACACCTTC,CASSERTGYGYTF
TRBV27,TRBJ2-7,NA,TRBD2,TGTGCCAGCAGTTTAATGGGCACTGCGGGAGGGCCGGGCTACGAGCAGTACTTC,CASSLMGTAGGPGYEQYF
TRBV6-6,TRBJ2-2,NA,TRBD1,TGTGCCAGCAGCCCCGGACAGGGGAGGACCGGGGAGCTGTTTTTT,CASSPGQGRTGELFF
TRBV2,TRBJ2-5,NA,NA,TGTGCCAGCAGGCGCAGGGTGGGTCAAGAGACCCAGTACTTC,CASRRRVGQETQYF
TRBV27,TRBJ2-1,NA,NA,TGTGCCAGCAGTTTATCCCCAACGATATACAATGAGCAGTTCTTC,CASSLSPTIYNEQFF
TRBV7-2,TRBJ2-7,NA,TRBD2,TGTGCCAGCAGCTTAGGGGGGGGAACTCGAGCCACCTACGAGCAGTACTTC,CASSLGGGTRATYEQYF
TRBV9,TRBJ2-5,NA,NA,TGTGCCAGCAGCGTAGGTGTGGCCGCTTCCGCGGGACTTCAAGAGACCCAGTACTTC,CASSVGVAASAGLQETQYF
TRBV28,TRBJ1-3,NA,NA,TGTGCCAGTCCTCCAGACAGGCGCTTCTCTGGAAACACCATATATTTT,CASPPDRRFSGNTIYF
TRBV10-2,TRBJ2-1,NA,NA,TGCGCCAGCAGGGTGACCGTCCCGGGCTCTTACAATGAGCAGTTCTTC,CASRVTVPGSYNEQFF
TRBV30,TRBJ2-3,NA,NA,TGTGCCTGCCGGAGGCGGGAAAGCACAGATACGCAGTATTTT,CACRRRESTDTQYF
TRBV7-9,TRBJ2-2,NA,TRBD2,TGTGCCAGCAGCCCCCTTTTGCGGGAGTTTTTAATGGGCACCGGGGAGCTGTTTTTT,CASSPLLREFLMGTGELFF
TRBV7-8,TRBJ2-7,NA,NA,TGTGCCAGCAGCTTGTTGGGGAGGCGTTCAGGGATCGGGCGCGAGCAGTACTTC,CASSLLGRRSGIGREQYF